These T cell receptor beta chains were read from a single sample in a study of T cell repertoires in cytomegalovirus infection. MiXCR was run by TCRdb on the reads, yielding one entry per CDR3 protein. The table has 490,000 or so distinct CDR3 sequences, 10% to 12% seen once. The sequenced material came from PBMCs. The receptors were sampled from a human donor in good health (CMV status not recorded). Some clones in this sample may be carry-over from other donors' samples. CDR3s include the opening cysteine and the closing phenylalanine or tryptophan.

18 | TRBJ1-1 | TRBV20-1 | CSARDKGQGGSWVTEAFF
15 | TRBJ2-2 | TRBV5-4 | CASSPGTSGPGELFF
15 | TRBJ2-7 | TRBV4-1 | CASSQPGQGLGEQYF
14 | TRBJ2-2 | TRBV19 | CASRLAGGPGELFF
17 | TRBJ2-3 | TRBV7-6 | CASSETPGQGSTDTQYF
12 | TRBJ1-5 | TRBV20-1 | CSAREAEQPQHF
14 | TRBJ2-2 | TRBV7-3 | CASSLPQGSGELFF
16 | TRBJ2-7 | TRBV5-4 | CASSATQRDLVYEQYF
15 | TRBJ2-7 | TRBV19 | CASSIQAISSYEQYF
12 | TRBJ2-1 | TRBV7-2 | CASSLPPGEQFF
12 | TRBJ2-2 | TRBV6-1 | CASIGGTGELFF
17 | TRBJ1-1 | TRBV4-1 | CASSPWGQFVMNTEAFF
14 | TRBJ2-7 | TRBV12-3/TRBV12-4 | CASSWDPGAYEQYF
13 | TRBJ2-2 | TRBV2 | CASGGGRTGELFF
16 | TRBJ2-7 | TRBV7-9 | CASSLRDSPNSYEQYF
15 | TRBJ1-2 | TRBV7-2 | CASSVYEPGDYGYTF
15 | TRBJ1-2 | TRBV7-9 | CASSLSGPTRYGYTF
11 | TRBJ1-1 | TRBV28 | CASSPGEEAFF
15 | TRBJ1-1 | TRBV28 | CASSGRTGLGRKAFF
13 | TRBJ1-1 | TRBV20-1 | CSARGTTLGEAFF
15 | TRBJ2-1 | TRBV29-1 | CSVEEASGLFNEQFF
14 | TRBJ1-1 | TRBV12-3/TRBV12-4 | CASSLTGAFTEAFF
18 | TRBJ2-3 | TRBV20-1 | CSARLGLAGASSTDTQYF
15 | TRBJ2-3 | TRBV7-2 | CASSLKASGGDTQYF
17 | TRBJ2-3 | TRBV5-1 | CASSLESSGVPGDTQYF
15 | TRBJ1-1 | TRBV28 | CASSLRHRAKKEAFF
16 | TRBJ2-7 | TRBV10-3 | CAIRADGTGRSGEQYF
13 | TRBJ1-5 | TRBV12-5 | CASGGGGRQPQHF
13 | TRBJ2-7 | TRBV19 | CAVPLRGSYEQYF
13 | TRBJ2-7 | TRBV5-1 | CASSAGDGYEQYF
15 | TRBJ1-2 | TRBV6-6 | CASSSGTSWAGGYTF
16 | TRBJ2-1 | TRBV28 | CASSPPGRGSYNEQFF
15 | TRBJ1-1 | TRBV12-5 | CASGSPFGVTTEAFF
13 | TRBJ2-7 | TRBV2 | CASSSGGQSEQYF
12 | TRBJ2-7 | TRBV13 | CASSFNVNEQYF
14 | TRBJ2-2 | TRBV7-9 | CASKASGSTGELFF
12 | TRBJ2-1 | TRBV4-1 | CASSQEAGRQFF
16 | TRBJ2-3 | TRBV3-1 | CASSGRDSYFENTQYF
16 | TRBJ1-1 | TRBV7-8 | CASSQGRVWQNTEAFF